This TCR beta chain was sequenced for a study of OX40 agonist ivuxolimab in advanced cancers. This CDR3 has 14 residues. The germline CDR1 and CDR2 sequences are SGHTA and FQGTGA. V shed 5 bases, J shed 3 bases, and the junction held 4 bases outside the gene matches. Repertoires were generated with immunoSEQ multiplex PCR, while TCRdb's copy carries only in-frame clones and drops some. The sample holds about 77,000 clones, about 84% seen once. The sequencing here drew on CD4+ or CD8+ T cells sorted from blood, taken in a trial of the OX40 agonist ivuxolimab. This clonotype originated in an adult with an advanced solid tumor such as melanoma, head and neck, liver or kidney cancer. The chain couples TRBV7-3 to TRBJ1-1, with 9 bases that match TRBD1. The CDR3 loop reads CASSMTGGDTEAFF. The CDR3 nucleotides are TGTGCCAGCAGCATGACAGGGGGAGACACTGAAGCTTTCTTT.